Below, one TCR beta chain is given with its context. The antigen is undetermined. A much larger clone differs by one base, so this may be a read error. The iRepertoire nested amplicon-rescue multiplex PCR amplified TCR alpha and beta CDR3s from RNA. One entry per CDR3 protein, called by TCRdb with MiXCR from the multiplex PCR reads. Counted here are approximately 20,000 distinct CDR3 sequences, approximately 25% occurring once; the ten biggest clones make up about 12%. This record belongs to a study of glioma-infiltrating T cells. Study observations and caveats: Non-neoplastic patients had below-expected tissue-blood divergence, while all gliomas exceeded expectation. Very few CDR3 sequences were shared between tissue and blood.

The CDR3 is 13 residues long. J lost 7 bases, V lost 6 bases, and 6 bases had no gene match. The receptor comes from a human donor with low-grade glioma or glioblastoma, undergoing nonglioma brain surgery, or in good health (not recorded which). This chain joins TRBV12-3 or TRBV12-4 and TRBJ1-5, with 7 nucleotides matching TRBD1. The sequencing sample was made of glioma tissue, nonneoplastic brain tissue, or PBMCs (not recorded which). The chain's CDR3 is CASSCTGAQPQHF. CDR3 DNA: TGTGCCAGCAGCTGTACAGGGGCGCAGCCCCAGCATTTT.